One T cell receptor (beta chain) is described in this entry. This record belongs to a study of blood T cell repertoires in COVID-19. This CDR3 region has 16 residues. Trimming took off 7 bases at V and 2 bases at J, with 18 bases between the two ends. From germline, CDR1 is MDHEN and CDR2 SYDVKM. Study processing details: Estimation of nucleated cell counts was performed using reference gene primer amplification. The repertoire was sequenced with immunoSEQ multiplex PCR; TCRdb's copy has only in-frame clones and lacks some. That table gives V, J and clone size, and the DNA gave D and trimming. The table has approximately 250,000 clones, about 85% seen once.

This sequence joins TRBV28 and TRBJ2-1, with unresolved D. The sequencing sample was made of peripheral blood. The clonotype originates from a man in his forties or fifties with acute or convalescent COVID-19. The CDR3 nucleotides read TGTGCCAGCACTTCCCACTACGGTTCCGCCTACAATGAGCAGTTCTTC. Encoded protein: CASTSHYGSAYNEQFF.